This T cell receptor (beta chain) is from a study of cytomegalovirus exposure and HLA in healthy donors. Whole-study context: Counted in an early data release were approximately 85 million unique TCRs from HLA-typed donors.

Likely unrecorded immune exposures existed in these nominally healthy donors. Germline CDR1 LNHDA, CDR2 SQIVND (reference sequence). CDR3 length: 15 residues. V gave up 9 bases and J gave up 4 bases; unmatched junction bases: 13. Study results and caveats: A missense DCLRE1C variant was associated with V- and J-gene trimming of TCR beta chains in a later analysis, and an independent cohort replicated the association. Most of the CMV-associated TCR beta chains (in a later analysis) appeared to be HLA-restricted.

Note on this clone: What it recognizes is unknown.

In the PCR, 60 Vbeta and 13 Jbeta primers were used. Produced via immunoSEQ multiplex PCR; TCRdb's table is partial and in-frame only. The sample consists of roughly 150,000 clones, 82% of them appearing once. Sequencing input: PBMCs. V usage is TRBV19 and J usage is TRBJ1-2; TRBD1 matches at 8 bases. This TCR derives from a girl aged 10 to 17 in good health and CMV-seropositive. The CDR3 sequence: CASSNGRGLGYGYTF. CDR3 DNA sequence: TGTGCCAGCTCGAACGGCAGGGGGCTTGGCTATGGCTACACCTTC.